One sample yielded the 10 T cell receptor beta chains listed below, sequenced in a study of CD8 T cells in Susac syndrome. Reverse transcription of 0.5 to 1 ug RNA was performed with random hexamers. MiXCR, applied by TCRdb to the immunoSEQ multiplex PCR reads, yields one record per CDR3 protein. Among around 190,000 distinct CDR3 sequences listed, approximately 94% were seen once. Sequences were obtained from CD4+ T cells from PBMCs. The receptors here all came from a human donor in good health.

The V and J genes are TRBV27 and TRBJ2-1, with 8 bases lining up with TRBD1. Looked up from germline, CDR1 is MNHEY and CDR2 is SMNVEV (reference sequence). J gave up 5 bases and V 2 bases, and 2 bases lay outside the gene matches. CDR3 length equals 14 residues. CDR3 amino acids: CASSLDRGDNEQFF. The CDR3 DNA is TGTGCCAGCAGTTTAGACAGGGGAGACAATGAGCAGTTCTTC.

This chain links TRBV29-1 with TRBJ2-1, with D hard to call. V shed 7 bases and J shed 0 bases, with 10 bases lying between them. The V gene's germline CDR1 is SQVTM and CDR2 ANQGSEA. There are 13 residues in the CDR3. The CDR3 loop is CSARVGSYNEQFF. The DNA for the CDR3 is TGCAGCGCCCGGGTGGGCTCCTACAATGAGCAGTTCTTC.

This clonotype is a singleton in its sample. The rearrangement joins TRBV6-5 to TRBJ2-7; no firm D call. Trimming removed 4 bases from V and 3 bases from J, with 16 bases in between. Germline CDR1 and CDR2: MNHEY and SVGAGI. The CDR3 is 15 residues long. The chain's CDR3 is CASSLSGPPLYEQYF. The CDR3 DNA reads TGTGCCAGCAGTTTAAGTGGCCCCCCCCTCTACGAGCAGTACTTC.

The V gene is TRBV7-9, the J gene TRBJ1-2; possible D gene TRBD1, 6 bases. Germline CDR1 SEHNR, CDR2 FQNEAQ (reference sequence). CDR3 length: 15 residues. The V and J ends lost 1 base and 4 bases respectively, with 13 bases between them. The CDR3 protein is CASSLVNTGIYGYTF. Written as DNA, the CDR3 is TGTGCCAGCAGCTTAGTCAACACAGGGATCTATGGCTACACCTTC. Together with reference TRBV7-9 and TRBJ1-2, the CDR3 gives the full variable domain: DTGVSQNPRHKITKRGQNVTFRCDPISEHNRLYWYRQTLGQGPEFLTYFQNEAQLEKSRLLSDRFSAERPKGSFSTLEIQRTEQGDSAMYLCASSLVNTGIYGYTFGSGTRLTVV.

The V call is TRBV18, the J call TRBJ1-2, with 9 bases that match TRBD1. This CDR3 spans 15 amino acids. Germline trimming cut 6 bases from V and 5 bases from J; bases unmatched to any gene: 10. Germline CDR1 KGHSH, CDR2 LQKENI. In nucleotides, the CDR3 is TGTGCCAGCTCTCGCACCGGCGGGACAGGGTATGGCTACACCTTC. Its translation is CASSRTGGTGYGYTF. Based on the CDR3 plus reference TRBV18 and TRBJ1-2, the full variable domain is NAGVMQNPRHLVRRRGQEARLRCSPMKGHSHVYWYRQLPEEGLKFMVYLQKENIIDESGMPKERFSAEFPKEGPSILRIQQVVRGDSAAYFCASSRTGGTGYGYTFGSGTRLTVV.

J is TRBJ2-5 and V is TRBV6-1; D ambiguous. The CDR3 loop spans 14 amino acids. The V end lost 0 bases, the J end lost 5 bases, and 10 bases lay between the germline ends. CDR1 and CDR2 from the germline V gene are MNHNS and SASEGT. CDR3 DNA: TGTGCCAGCAGTGAAGCGCTGATGTCGGAGACCCAGTACTTC. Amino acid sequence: CASSEALMSETQYF.

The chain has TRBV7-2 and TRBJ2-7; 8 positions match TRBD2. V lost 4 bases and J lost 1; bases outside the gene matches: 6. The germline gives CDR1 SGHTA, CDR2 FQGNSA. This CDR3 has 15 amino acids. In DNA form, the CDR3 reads TGTGCCAGCAGCTCACCGGGACTAGGGTCCTACGAGCAGTACTTC. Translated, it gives CASSSPGLGSYEQYF.

The CDR3 loop reads CASSESGLREKLFF. CDR3 in DNA: TGCGCCAGCAGTGAGTCCGGGCTACGGGAAAAACTGTTTTTT. The rearrangement links TRBV10-2 to TRBJ1-4, with no clear D. Germline V gene lookup returns CDR1 WSHSY and CDR2 SAAADI. The CDR3 consists of 14 residues. V was shortened by 0 bases and J by 8 bases, with 10 bases between the two germline ends.

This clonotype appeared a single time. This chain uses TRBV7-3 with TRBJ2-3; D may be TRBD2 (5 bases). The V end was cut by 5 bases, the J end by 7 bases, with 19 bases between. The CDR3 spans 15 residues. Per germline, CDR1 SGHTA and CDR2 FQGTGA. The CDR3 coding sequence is TGTGCCAGCAGCAACCGGGCCACTCCCGGGAATACGCAGTATTTT. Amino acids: CASSNRATPGNTQYF.

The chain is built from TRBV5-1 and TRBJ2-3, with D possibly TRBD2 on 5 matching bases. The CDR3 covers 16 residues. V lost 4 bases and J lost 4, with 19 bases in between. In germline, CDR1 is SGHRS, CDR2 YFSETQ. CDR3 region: CASSAQLNPGADTQYF. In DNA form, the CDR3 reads TGCGCCAGCAGCGCCCAGCTAAACCCCGGGGCAGATACGCAGTATTTT.